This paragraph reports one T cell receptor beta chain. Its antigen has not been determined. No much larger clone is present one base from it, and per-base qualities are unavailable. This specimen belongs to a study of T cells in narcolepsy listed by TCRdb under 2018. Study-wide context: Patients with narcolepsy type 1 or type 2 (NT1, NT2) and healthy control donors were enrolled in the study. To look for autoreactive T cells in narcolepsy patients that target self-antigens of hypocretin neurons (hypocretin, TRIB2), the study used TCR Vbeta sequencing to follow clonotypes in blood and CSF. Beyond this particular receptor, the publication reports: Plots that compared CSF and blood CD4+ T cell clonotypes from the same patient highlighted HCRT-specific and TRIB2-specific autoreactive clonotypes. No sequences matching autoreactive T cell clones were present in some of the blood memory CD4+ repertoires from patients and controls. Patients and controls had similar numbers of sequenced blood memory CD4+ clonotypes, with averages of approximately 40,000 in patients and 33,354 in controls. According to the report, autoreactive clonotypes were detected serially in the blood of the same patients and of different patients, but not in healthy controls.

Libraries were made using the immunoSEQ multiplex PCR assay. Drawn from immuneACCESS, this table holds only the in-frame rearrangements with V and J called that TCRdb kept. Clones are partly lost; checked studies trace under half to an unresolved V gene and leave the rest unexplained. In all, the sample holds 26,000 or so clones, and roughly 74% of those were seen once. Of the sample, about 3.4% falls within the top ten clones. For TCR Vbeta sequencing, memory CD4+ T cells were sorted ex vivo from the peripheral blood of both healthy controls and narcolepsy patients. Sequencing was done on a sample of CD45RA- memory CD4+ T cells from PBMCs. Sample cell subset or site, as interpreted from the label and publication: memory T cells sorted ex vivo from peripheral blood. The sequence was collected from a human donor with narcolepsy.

The DNA reads as follows: TGTGCCAGCAGCGAACCGGGACAGGCGGGATCACCCCTCCACTTT. It specifies CASSEPGQAGSPLHF. The rearrangement joined TRBV5-5 to TRBJ1-6, with TRBD1 identical over 8 junction bases. V is trimmed back by 4 bases and J by 10 bases, and the junction contains 10 bases that no gene match accounts for. CDR1 SGHKS and CDR2 YYEKEE were looked up in the germline V gene (reference sequence). Its CDR3 holds 15 amino acids, cysteine through phenylalanine. Only the CDR3 portion is preserved as DNA: 45 bases, with reading frame beginning at the first base.